This is a list of T cell receptor beta chains from one sample in a study of blood T cell repertoires in COVID-19. Profiling relied on immunoSEQ multiplex PCR, and the TCRdb table lists in-frame clones only, not all of them. The sample yields about 110,000 clones, nearly 85% seen once. The sequencing sample was made of peripheral blood. The receptors shown here come from a woman between 45 and 65 years old with acute or convalescent COVID-19. CDR3s include the opening cysteine and the closing phenylalanine or tryptophan. D genes are given only for firm matches. The size field is filled for only some rows; it gives once, few, many or a size class.

d_call j_call clone_size v_call cdr3_nt cdr3_aa
. TRBJ1-3 . TRBV5-1 TGCGCCAGCAGCTTGGCCGGCCGGGAAGGCGCTGGAAACACCATATATTTT CASSLAGREGAGNTIYF
. TRBJ1-6 . TRBV5-1 TGCGCCAGCAGCCCCCAATCGCGAGACAGCCGAAATTCACCCCTCCACTTT CASSPQSRDSRNSPLHF
TRBD2 TRBJ2-5 . TRBV2 TGTGCCAGCAGTGAAATAGCGGGGGGGTCTAGAGAGACCCAGTACTTC CASSEIAGGSRETQYF
. TRBJ1-5 . TRBV27 TGTGCCAGCAGTCTTATGAGGGATCAGCCCCAGCATTTT CASSLMRDQPQHF
TRBD1 TRBJ1-6 few TRBV5-8 TGTGCCAGCAGCCGGCGGGACAGTTATAATTCACCCCTCCACTTT CASSRRDSYNSPLHF
. TRBJ1-6 . TRBV4-2 TGTGCCAGCAGCCAAGATGGGCCAGGAAGCAAGTATTCACCCCTCCACTTT CASSQDGPGSKYSPLHF
TRBD1 TRBJ1-3 . TRBV9 TGTGCCAGCAGCAAAGGGACAGGGGGAAACACCATATATTTT CASSKGTGGNTIYF
. TRBJ1-2 . TRBV12-3/TRBV12-4 TGTGCCAGCAGTTTATTGGGGCGAGGCTACACCTTC CASSLLGRGYTF
TRBD1 TRBJ2-1 . TRBV5-4 TGTGCCAGCAGCTTGGGCCGCGACAGGGACGATGAGCAGTTCTTC CASSLGRDRDDEQFF
. TRBJ1-5 . TRBV28 TGTGCCAGCATTGGGGGGACCGTGGCTGATCAGCCCCAGCATTTT CASIGGTVADQPQHF
. TRBJ1-4 . TRBV28 TGTGCCAGCAGGGTCCGAGAAACAACTAATGAAAAACTGTTTTTT CASRVRETTNEKLFF
. TRBJ1-6 . TRBV2 TGTGCCAGCAGGGACAGAGAGGCGACCCTCCACTTT CASRDREATLHF
. TRBJ2-7 . TRBV11-3 TGTGCCAGCAGCCAAGGACTTCGAGGGAAGCAGTACTTC CASSQGLRGKQYF
TRBD1 TRBJ2-7 once TRBV6-2/TRBV6-3 TGTGCCAGCAGTTACCCGCCGACAGGGTACTACGAGCAGTACTTC CASSYPPTGYYEQYF
TRBD1 TRBJ1-1 . TRBV6-5 TGTGCCTCGGACAGGGGGCGAACTGAAGCTTTCTTT CASDRGRTEAFF
TRBD1 TRBJ1-2 . TRBV12-3/TRBV12-4 TGTGCCAGCAGTCTTCAGGGGGCTCGGGGCTACACCTTC CASSLQGARGYTF
TRBD1 TRBJ1-3 . TRBV5-1 TGCGCCAGCAGCTTAGGGACAGCTGGAAACACCATATATTTT CASSLGTAGNTIYF
. TRBJ2-3 . TRBV5-1 TGCGCCAGCAGCCCCGGACAGACAACCGATACGCAGTATTTT CASSPGQTTDTQYF
. TRBJ1-5 . TRBV2 TGTGCCAGCAGTGAAGGTTATAATCAGCCCCAGCATTTT CASSEGYNQPQHF
. TRBJ2-1 . TRBV19 TGTGCCAGTAGCTTATGGGCAGAAACCTACAATGAGCAGTTCTTC CASSLWAETYNEQFF
. TRBJ2-2 . TRBV12-3/TRBV12-4 TGTGCCAGCAGAGACAGCGGGGAGCTGTTTTTT CASRDSGELFF
. TRBJ1-5 . TRBV5-1 TGCGCCAGCAGCTTGGAGGGGGAGCGGAATCAGCCCCAGCATTTT CASSLEGERNQPQHF
. TRBJ1-2 . TRBV30 TGTGCCTGGAGTCACAGTTTATATGGCTACACCTTC CAWSHSLYGYTF
TRBD1 TRBJ2-2 once TRBV4-2 TGTGCCAGCAGCCAAGGGGACAGTCGATCGAACACCGGGGAGCTGTTTTTT CASSQGDSRSNTGELFF
. TRBJ2-1 . TRBV7-9 TGTGCCAGCAGCCAGCTAGGATTCCTGGGTAATGAGCAGTTCTTC CASSQLGFLGNEQFF
. TRBJ2-4 . TRBV11-2 TGTGCCAGCAGCTCGCAGACTATCCAAAACATTCAGTACTTC CASSSQTIQNIQYF
TRBD2 TRBJ2-7 . TRBV2 TGTGCCAGCAGCACAAGCGGGGGACTTACCTACGAGCAGTACTTC CASSTSGGLTYEQYF
. TRBJ1-2 . TRBV19 TGTGCCAGTAGTGGCCAGGGTTATGGCTACACCTTC CASSGQGYGYTF
. TRBJ1-1 . TRBV6-5 TGTGCCAGCGCGGCAGGGTTTAGAAATGTAGCTTTCTTT CASAAGFRNVAFF
TRBD1 TRBJ2-1 . TRBV5-1 TGCGCCAGCAGCTCCGGGACAGGGGCTAACAATGAGCAGTTCTTC CASSSGTGANNEQFF
TRBD1 TRBJ2-6 . TRBV28 TGTGCCAGCAGTTCTCAGGGGGCTGGGGCCAACGTCCTGACTTTC CASSSQGAGANVLTF
. TRBJ2-7 once TRBV7-2 TGTGCCAGCAGCACGGGTTTCTACGAGCAGTACTTC CASSTGFYEQYF
. TRBJ2-2 once TRBV27 TGTGCCAGCACTCCTAAGGGGGGGCGAGTCGGGGAGCTGTTTTTT CASTPKGGRVGELFF
TRBD1 TRBJ1-1 . TRBV4-2 TGTGCCAGCAGCCAAGAAGGAGACAGGGGAAACACTGAAGCTTTCTTT CASSQEGDRGNTEAFF
. TRBJ1-1 . TRBV19 TGTGCCAGTTCCAAGACAGGATCTAACACTGAAGCTTTCTTT CASSKTGSNTEAFF
. TRBJ1-5 . TRBV9 TGTGCCAGCAGCGTGGGCAGCAATCAGCCCCAGCATTTT CASSVGSNQPQHF
. TRBJ1-2 . TRBV12-3/TRBV12-4 TGTGCCAGCACCCGCAGGGTTTACTATGGCTACACCTTC CASTRRVYYGYTF
. TRBJ2-2 . TRBV3-1/TRBV3-2 TGTGCCAGCAGTCGGGGGGAGCTGTTTTTT CASSRGELFF
TRBD1 TRBJ1-5 . TRBV9 TGTGCCAGCAGCACCGGGGACAGCCCTCGGCCCCAGCATTTT CASSTGDSPRPQHF
. TRBJ1-4 . TRBV30 TGTGCCGGTCAGGGCGAAAAACTGTTTTTT CAGQGEKLFF
. TRBJ2-7 . TRBV2 TGTGCCAGCAAGGGGGAGCAGACCTCCTACGAGCAGTACTTC CASKGEQTSYEQYF
TRBD1 TRBJ1-3 . TRBV19 TGTGCCAGTAAATTGGTTTTGGGACAGGGAATAACAAGGTATGGAAACACCATATATTTT CASKLVLGQGITRYGNTIYF
TRBD1 TRBJ2-3 . TRBV19 TGTGCCAGTAGGGGACAGGGGCCAGATACGCAGTATTTT CASRGQGPDTQYF
TRBD2 TRBJ2-3 . TRBV7-3 TGTGCCAGCAGCCGGTTGTCCGGGGGGGCGGCAGATACGCAGTATTTT CASSRLSGGAADTQYF
. TRBJ2-2 . TRBV5-1 TGCGCCAGCAGCTTCACGGAGGGTCTGGAGCTGTTTTTT CASSFTEGLELFF
TRBD1 TRBJ2-7 . TRBV19 TGTGCCAGTAGTACCGCGGGACAGGGGGCCCACGAGCAGTACTTC CASSTAGQGAHEQYF
TRBD1 TRBJ2-7 . TRBV9 TGTGCCAGCAGCGTAGAGGGGGGACAGGGGTACGAGCAGTACTTC CASSVEGGQGYEQYF
TRBD1 TRBJ1-1 . TRBV6-5 TGTGCCAGCAGTCCCCCCGGGACAGTGAACACTGAAGCTTTCTTT CASSPPGTVNTEAFF
. TRBJ1-6 . TRBV4-2 TGTGCCAGCAGCCAAGATAAGGGCGGGATGAATTCACCCCTCCACTTT CASSQDKGGMNSPLHF
. TRBJ1-1 . TRBV4-1 TGCGCCAGCAGCCAGTCCCGGGAAAACACTGAAGCTTTCTTT CASSQSRENTEAFF
. TRBJ2-3 . TRBV29-1 TGCAGCGCCTGCGGAGGGTCGTCGGACACAGATACGCAGTATTTT CSACGGSSDTDTQYF